This paragraph covers one T cell receptor beta chain sequence. 13 Jbeta primers and 60 Vbeta primers were used for the PCR. Method: immunoSEQ multiplex PCR; TCRdb's copy keeps in-frame clones and lacks some. The sample is made up of approximately 58,000 clones, and the top ten hold roughly 12% of it. These data originate in a study of cytomegalovirus exposure and HLA in healthy donors. Germline V lookup: CDR1 LNHDA, CDR2 SQIVND (reference sequence). V lost 3 bases, J lost 6 bases, and 14 bases lay in between. This CDR3 contains 14 residues. Material: PBMCs. The sequence was obtained from a man aged 18-30 years in good health and CMV-seropositive. The chain combines TRBV19 with TRBJ1-1, with D perhaps matching TRBD1 (6 bases). The CDR3 sequence: CASSMRNRVAEAFF. The CDR3 DNA reads as TGTGCCAGTAGTATGAGAAACAGGGTGGCTGAAGCTTTCTTT.